Each of the 27 T cell receptor beta chains below was sequenced from the same sample in a study of response to subunit inactivated influenza vaccine. TCRdb processed the RT-PCR reads anew with MiXCR; each CDR3 protein has one entry. Of 500,000 to 600,000 distinct CDR3 sequences in the sample, about 15% were seen once. The material was CD4+ T cells sorted from PBMCs, obtained less than 30 months after vaccination. These receptors came from a man aged 45-69 years who received an inactivated influenza vaccine.

The V gene is TRBV24-1, the J gene TRBJ2-2; TRBD1 agrees at 10 bases. The germline gives CDR1 KGHDR, CDR2 SFDVKD. The CDR3 runs to 18 residues. The V gene end was trimmed by 3 bases and the J gene end by 3 bases; junction bases not matched to a gene: 9. In DNA form, the CDR3 reads TGTGCCACCAGTGATGGGCCCGGGACAGGGGTCTACACCGGGGAGCTGTTTTTT. This translates into CATSDGPGTGVYTGELFF.

In its sample, this clonotype was seen a few times. The rearrangement links TRBV25-1 to TRBJ2-3, with a possible D match to TRBD1 (5 bases). The length of the CDR3 is 14 residues. Trimming took off 3 bases at V and 5 bases at J, with 12 bases between the two ends. The germline CDR1 and CDR2 sequences are MGHDK and SYGVNS. Here the CDR3 reads CASSERSREDTQYF. The DNA of the CDR3 is TGTGCCAGCAGTGAGCGCAGCAGGGAAGATACGCAGTATTTT.

The chain is built from TRBV11-2 and TRBJ2-5; 9 bases align to TRBD2. The CDR3 runs to 16 residues. Unmatched junction bases numbered 9, after V lost 4 bases and J lost 3 bases. Germline-derived CDR1 and CDR2 are SGHAT and FQNNGV. CDR3 protein: CASSSPLAGDKETQYF. The CDR3 DNA is TGTGCCAGCAGCTCCCCATTAGCGGGAGATAAAGAGACCCAGTACTTC.

The rearrangement joins TRBV5-5 to TRBJ1-4; 9 nucleotides agree with TRBD1. Germline trimming cut 1 base from V and 7 bases from J; bases unmatched to any gene: 5. This CDR3 comprises 15 residues. CDR1 and CDR2 from the germline V gene are SGHKS and YYEKEE (reference sequence). The CDR3, as DNA: TGTGCCAGCAGCTTGTCGGGACAGGGCACTGAAAAACTGTTTTTT. Protein: CASSLSGQGTEKLFF. Filled out from reference TRBV5-5 and TRBJ1-4, the complete variable domain reads DAGVTQSPTHLIKTRGQQVTLRCSPISGHKSVSWYQQVLGQGPQFIFQYYEKEERGRGNFPDRFSARQFPNYSSELNVNALLLGDSALYLCASSLSGQGTEKLFFGSGTQLSVL.

The chain uses TRBV10-3 and TRBJ1-2; 7 bases map to TRBD1. V was clipped by 3 bases and J by 3 bases; unmatched bases: 1. CDR1 is ENHRY, CDR2 SYGVKD, per germline. This CDR3 has 13 residues. The CDR3 coding sequence is TGTGCCATCAGTGAAGGGGGCTACTATGGCTACACCTTC. Residues: CAISEGGYYGYTF.

The chain employs TRBV10-3 and TRBJ2-7; 11 bases are shared with TRBD2. Germline V gives CDR1 ENHRY, CDR2 SYGVKD. The CDR3 sequence is 13 residues long. V lost 8 bases, J lost 2 bases, and 2 bases stayed unmatched. This CDR3 is CAIGTSGPYEQYF. CDR3 coding DNA: TGTGCCATCGGGACTAGCGGCCCCTACGAGCAGTACTTC.

This clonotype was observed a handful of times. Here the CDR3 DNA reads TGTGCCAGCAGCTTAGCGACGGGTCCGGCCTACAATGAGCAGTTCTTC. It is translated as CASSLATGPAYNEQFF. This chain connects TRBV7-9 to TRBJ2-1; D remains unclear. V was pared by 0 bases and J by 2 bases, with 11 bases between. The length of the CDR3 is 16 residues. The germline CDR1 and CDR2 sequences are SEHNR and FQNEAQ (reference sequence).

The gene calls are TRBV7-2 and TRBJ2-4; possibly TRBD2 for D (7 bases). Germline V gene sequence: CDR1 SGHTA, CDR2 FQGNSA. This CDR3 comprises 14 residues. V gave up 7 bases and J gave up 5 bases, with 15 bases separating them. The CDR3 sequence: CASTAGALENIQYF. CDR3 in DNA: TGTGCCAGCACCGCGGGGGCGCTTGAAAACATTCAGTACTTC.

This sequence joins TRBV29-1 and TRBJ1-5, with 7 positions matching TRBD1. Germline CDR1 is SQVTM and CDR2 is ANQGSEA. Trimming at V came to 6 bases and at J to 5 bases, leaving 7 bases not matched to a gene. The CDR3 is 13 amino acids. CDR3 DNA: TGCAGCGTCGGACAGGCATATGATCAGCCCCAGCATTTT. As protein: CSVGQAYDQPQHF.

In this sample, this clonotype turned up a few times. The chain links TRBV20-1 to TRBJ1-2; 9 nucleotides line up with TRBD1. CDR1 and CDR2 (germline): DFQATT, SNEGSKA (reference sequence). V trimming: 3 bases; J trimming: 8 bases; junction bases outside the gene matches: 13. This CDR3 spans 15 amino acids. The CDR3 sequence: CSASRGTGPDGGYTF. The CDR3 DNA sequence: TGCAGTGCTAGTCGGGGGACAGGGCCAGACGGCGGCTACACCTTC.

Concerning this clonotype itself: Since a much larger clone is just one base distant, this may be a read error. The V gene is TRBV11-3, the J gene TRBJ2-1; weak D call: TRBD1 (6 bases). The CDR3 length is 15 residues. Germline V gene lookup returns CDR1 SGHNT and CDR2 YENEEA. The V and J ends lost 5 bases and 1 base respectively, with 12 bases between them. CDR3: CASSPQGRSYNEQFF. The CDR3 region has the DNA TGTGCCAGCAGCCCACAGGGAAGGTCCTACAATGAGCAGTTCTTC.

This clonotype showed up just a few times. The V gene is TRBV7-9, the J gene TRBJ2-5; D is uncertain. V was clipped by 5 bases and J by 5 bases, with 15 bases between them. Per germline, CDR1 SEHNR and CDR2 FQNEAQ (reference sequence). There are 14 residues in the CDR3. DNA for the CDR3: TGTGCCAGCAGCCTATCTGAAAATTCGGAGACCCAGTACTTC. Translated: CASSLSENSETQYF.

The sample holds many counts of this clonotype. This sequence joins TRBV24-1 and TRBJ2-2; no clear D. This CDR3 has 14 residues. CDR1 and CDR2 from the germline V gene are KGHDR and SFDVKD. Trimming took 1 base from V and 1 from J, leaving 3 bases between them. This CDR3 reads CATSDLRNTGELFF. CDR3 nucleotides: TGTGCCACCAGTGATTTAAGGAACACCGGGGAGCTGTTTTTT.

This clonotype turned up a few times. The CDR3 sequence: CASRQTTYEQYF. The DNA of the CDR3 is TGCGCCAGCAGGCAGACTACCTACGAGCAGTACTTC. The chain combines TRBV5-1 with TRBJ2-7, with D perhaps TRBD2 (5 bases). CDR3 length equals 12 residues. Trimming shortened V by 5 bases and J by 2 bases, and 8 bases separated the two germline ends. Germline V lookup: CDR1 SGHRS, CDR2 YFSETQ. The full variable domain, its missing parts supplied by reference TRBV5-1 and TRBJ2-7, is KAGVTQTPRYLIKTRGQQVTLSCSPISGHRSVSWYQQTPGQGLQFLFEYFSETQRNKGNFPGRFSGRQFSNSRSEMNVSTLELGDSALYLCASRQTTYEQYFGPGTRLTVT.

The genes are TRBV12-3 or TRBV12-4 and TRBJ2-2, with D possibly TRBD1 on 7 matching bases. V was clipped by 5 bases and J by 1 base, with 14 bases between them. This CDR3 has 16 amino acids. The CDR3 sequence: CASSPGGTVNTGELFF. The CDR3 DNA is TGTGCCAGCAGTCCAGGGGGGACAGTGAACACCGGGGAGCTGTTTTTT.

This clonotype was observed a handful of times. The gene calls are TRBV27 and TRBJ2-3, with D possibly matching TRBD2 (5 bases). Germline values: CDR1 MNHEY, CDR2 SMNVEV (reference sequence). The CDR3 runs to 16 residues. Trimming took 2 bases from V and 0 from J, leaving 12 bases between them. In DNA, the CDR3 is TGTGCCAGCAGTTTAGGGCCAGGACTTAGCACAGATACGCAGTATTTT. Encoded protein: CASSLGPGLSTDTQYF.

This clonotype was seen only a few times. The chain uses TRBV7-9 and TRBJ2-3; D unresolved. The CDR3 is 16 residues long. The ends were cut back, 1 base at V and 0 bases at J, with 11 bases in the middle. The germline gives CDR1 SEHNR, CDR2 FQNEAQ (reference sequence). CDR3 in amino acids: CASSLVRFESTDTQYF. The CDR3 nucleotides read TGTGCCAGCAGCTTAGTTCGGTTTGAGAGCACAGATACGCAGTATTTT. Full variable domain (missing parts from reference TRBV7-9 and TRBJ2-3): DTGVSQNPRHKITKRGQNVTFRCDPISEHNRLYWYRQTLGQGPEFLTYFQNEAQLEKSRLLSDRFSAERPKGSFSTLEIQRTEQGDSAMYLCASSLVRFESTDTQYFGPGTRLTVL.

The chain uses TRBV12-3 or TRBV12-4 and TRBJ1-6; perhaps TRBD1 as D (5 bases). V was trimmed by 5 bases and J by 6 bases, leaving 14 bases between them. This CDR3 is built from 15 residues. The CDR3 coding sequence is TGTGCCAGCAGTATAGGCAGGGCCTCTAATTCACCCCTCCACTTT. Protein: CASSIGRASNSPLHF.

The CDR3 DNA follows: TGCAGTGCACCCCGGACTAGCGGGGGGGCCGTGTTCTTC. Residues: CSAPRTSGGAVFF. The V call is TRBV20-1, the J call TRBJ2-1, with 15 bases fitting TRBD2. The J segment lost 15 bases and the V segment lost 6 bases, leaving 9 bases of the junction unmatched. This CDR3 region has 13 residues. CDR1 and CDR2 from the germline V gene are DFQATT and SNEGSKA (reference sequence).

This clonotype came up a few times. The chain employs TRBV20-1 and TRBJ2-1; D is unclear. The V gene lost 1 base and the J gene lost 7 bases, with 11 bases spanning the gap. Germline V gene sequence: CDR1 DFQATT, CDR2 SNEGSKA (reference sequence). The CDR3 is made up of 13 amino acids. The CDR3: CSARGGRSNEQFF. As DNA, the CDR3 is TGCAGTGCTAGAGGTGGGCGTTCGAATGAGCAGTTCTTC.

This clonotype has only a few counts. The chain combines TRBV5-6 with TRBJ2-4; D remains ambiguous. The CDR3 consists of 14 residues. V dropped 0 bases and J dropped 4 bases, with 8 bases sitting between them. Germline V gene sequence: CDR1 SGHDT, CDR2 YYEEEE. The DNA of the CDR3 is TGTGCCAGCAGCTTGGCCCAAAATAAAAACATTCAGTACTTC. Its protein is CASSLAQNKNIQYF.

The genes are TRBV28 and TRBJ1-4, with 7 bases lining up with TRBD1. This CDR3 has 15 residues. Germline trimming cut 2 bases from V and 8 bases from J; bases unmatched to any gene: 8. Germline loops: CDR1 MDHEN, CDR2 SYDVKM. The CDR3 region has the DNA TGTGCCAGCAGTTTAAGGACAGGCTCTGGCGAAAAACTGTTTTTT. Translated, it gives CASSLRTGSGEKLFF.

There are a few counts of this clonotype. The rearrangement links TRBV18 to TRBJ2-7, with TRBD2 as a possible D gene (5 bases). The CDR3 is 13 amino acids. CDR1 KGHSH and CDR2 LQKENI come from the germline V gene. The ends were cut back, 2 bases at V and 5 bases at J, with 10 bases in the middle. The CDR3 loop reads CASSPSDGDEQYF. For the CDR3, the DNA is TGTGCCAGCTCACCATCCGACGGGGACGAGCAGTACTTC.

This rearrangement joins TRBV20-1 to TRBJ2-2; 9 bases are a match to TRBD1. CDR3 length: 15 amino acids. V lost 6 bases and J lost 5; bases outside the gene matches: 10. CDR1 is DFQATT, CDR2 SNEGSKA, per germline (reference sequence). CDR3 residues: CSALLGQGTTGELFF. DNA for the CDR3: TGCAGTGCCTTACTCGGACAGGGGACGACCGGGGAGCTGTTTTTT.

The CDR3, as DNA: TGTGCCAGCAGCCAAGAGACAGCGGGAGGCTACAATGAGCAGTTCTTC. Its protein product is CASSQETAGGYNEQFF. The chain uses TRBV4-2 and TRBJ2-1; 9 bases map to TRBD2. V lost 0 bases to trimming and J lost 3 bases; unmatched junction nucleotides: 3. Germline-derived CDR1 and CDR2 are LGHNA and YNFKEQ. This CDR3 is 16 amino acids long.

The chain joins TRBV6-6 to TRBJ2-2; D gene uncertain. CDR1 and CDR2 (germline): MNHNY, SVGAGI (reference sequence). Trimming left V 5 bases short and J 6 bases short, with 10 bases between. This CDR3 comprises 13 residues. CDR3 protein: CASSPIEAGELFF. The CDR3 region has the DNA TGTGCCAGCAGTCCTATAGAAGCCGGGGAGCTGTTTTTT.

CDR3 sequence reads: CASSSRPPSGDTQYF. CDR3 in DNA: TGTGCCAGCAGCTCACGGCCCCCATCTGGGGATACGCAGTATTTT. The V gene is TRBV7-2, the J gene TRBJ2-3, with unresolved D. The germline V gene encodes CDR1 SGHTA and CDR2 FQGNSA. V was cut by 4 bases and J by 6 bases, with 17 bases left in between. This CDR3 spans 15 amino acids.